Below are 30 T cell receptor beta chains sequenced from a single sample in a study of blood T cell repertoires in COVID-19. Data came from immunoSEQ multiplex PCR; TCRdb stores just in-frame clones and leaves some out. The repertoire has 300,000 to 350,000 clones, roughly 87% of them found once; the top ten carry about 9.8%. The sequenced material came from PBMCs or T cells enriched from blood (not recorded which). These receptors came from a woman aged 18-29 years who had recovered from COVID-19.

As for this clone: At one end the junction does not follow the germline gene, possibly because of a read error. This CDR3 is CASRPKYGYTF. CDR3 nucleotide sequence: TGTGCCAGCAGGCCTAAATATGGCTACACCTTC. J is TRBJ1-2 and V is TRBV28; D gene ambiguous. Germline V gene sequence: CDR1 MDHEN, CDR2 SYDVKM. There are 11 residues in the CDR3.

The chain uses TRBV6-5 and TRBJ1-1, with D perhaps matching TRBD1 (5 bases). This CDR3 comprises 14 residues. Germline CDR1 reads MNHEY; CDR2 reads SVGAGI. Trimming cost V 8 bases and J 8 bases, with 21 bases left between them. This CDR3 reads CASLRAGSVREAFF. The CDR3 DNA is TGTGCCAGCCTTCGGGCAGGGTCGGTCCGGGAAGCTTTCTTT.

The V gene is TRBV6-2 or TRBV6-3, the J gene TRBJ2-2, with D possibly being TRBD2 (7 bases). The CDR3 loop spans 17 amino acids. Germline lookup yields CDR1 MNHEY and CDR2 SVGEGT. Trimming cost V 5 bases and J 0 bases, with 16 bases left between them. The CDR3 region is CASSPSGGQANTGELFF. CDR3 nucleotide sequence: TGTGCCAGCAGTCCATCCGGGGGGCAGGCGAACACCGGGGAGCTGTTTTTT.

This chain's CDR3 is CASSLGSDRGRSNGYTF. For the CDR3, the DNA is TGTGCCAGCAGCTTAGGTTCGGACAGGGGGCGGAGTAATGGCTACACCTTC. The chain recombines TRBV7-2 with TRBJ1-2; 11 nucleotides line up with TRBD1. V dropped 1 base and J dropped 6; count of bases not matched to a gene: 10. Germline lookup yields CDR1 SGHTA and CDR2 FQGNSA. The CDR3 is 17 residues long.

The V gene is TRBV6-6, the J gene TRBJ2-2, with no clear D. The CDR3 consists of 14 residues. Germline V CDR1 and CDR2: MNHNY, SVGAGI (reference sequence). V lost 6 bases, J lost 0 bases, and 8 bases lay in between. The CDR3 is CASSPTPNTGELFF. DNA for the CDR3: TGTGCCAGCAGCCCAACTCCGAACACCGGGGAGCTGTTTTTT.

V gene TRBV5-8 combines with J gene TRBJ2-2; the match to TRBD1 covers 8 bases. Germline values: CDR1 SGHTS, CDR2 YDEGEE. V lost 5 bases, J lost 6 bases, and 6 bases stayed unmatched. The CDR3 contains 14 residues. The CDR3 loop is CASSFGQGPGELFF. In DNA form, the CDR3 reads TGTGCCAGCAGTTTTGGACAGGGACCCGGGGAGCTGTTTTTT.

This clone showed up many times. The chain joins TRBV2 to TRBJ2-2, with D perhaps TRBD2 (5 bases). Germline V gives CDR1 SNHLY, CDR2 FYNNEI. The V end was cut by 6 bases, the J end by 6 bases, with 17 bases between. This CDR3 region has 15 residues. As DNA, the CDR3 is TGTGCCAGCAGCTCCGGGAAATTAATTCCCGGGGAGCTGTTTTTT. Its translation: CASSSGKLIPGELFF. Variable domain in full (rest from reference TRBV2 and TRBJ2-2): EPEVTQTPSHQVTQMGQEVILRCVPISNHLYFYWYRQILGQKVEFLVSFYNNEISEKSEIFDDQFSVERPDGSNFTLKIRSTKLEDSAMYFCASSSGKLIPGELFFGEGSRLTVL.

This rearrangement joins TRBV28 to TRBJ2-7; TRBD2 aligns across 13 bases. The V and J ends lost 4 bases and 2 bases, in that order; junction bases with no gene match: 5. Per the germline V gene, CDR1 is MDHEN and CDR2 is SYDVKM. The CDR3 covers 16 residues. The CDR3 loop reads CASSSAGTSGAYEQYF. The CDR3 bases are TGTGCCAGCAGTTCCGCCGGGACTAGCGGGGCCTACGAGCAGTACTTC.

The genes are TRBV6-2 or TRBV6-3 and TRBJ2-2, with no clear D. The CDR3 consists of 15 residues. Trimming shortened V by 5 bases and J by 2 bases, and 12 bases separated the two germline ends. Germline CDR1 reads MNHEY; CDR2 reads SVGEGT. CDR3 coding DNA: TGTGCCAGCAGTCCCTTAGACACAAACACCGGGGAGCTGTTTTTT. Translation: CASSPLDTNTGELFF.

This clone occurred a few times. The chain carries TRBV5-4 and TRBJ1-1, with 10 nucleotides matching TRBD1. J gave up 3 bases and V 3 bases, and 5 bases lay outside the gene matches. CDR1 is SGHNT and CDR2 is YYREEE in the germline V gene (reference sequence). This CDR3 spans 15 amino acids. The CDR3 bases are TGTGCCAGCAGCTCGGGGGACAGGGGATACACTGAAGCTTTCTTT. This codes for CASSSGDRGYTEAFF.

This clone has more than one count but fewer than ten. The chain combines TRBV2 with TRBJ2-7; tentative D call: TRBD1 (6 bases). Germline lookup yields CDR1 SNHLY and CDR2 FYNNEI. V was cut by 9 bases and J by 4 bases, with 13 bases left in between. This CDR3 is 12 amino acids long. The CDR3 is CARRQVSYEQYF. DNA for the CDR3: TGTGCCAGACGACAGGTTTCATACGAGCAGTACTTC. Combining the CDR3 with reference TRBV2 and TRBJ2-7 gives the whole variable domain EPEVTQTPSHQVTQMGQEVILRCVPISNHLYFYWYRQILGQKVEFLVSFYNNEISEKSEIFDDQFSVERPDGSNFTLKIRSTKLEDSAMYFCARRQVSYEQYFGPGTRLTVT.

This chain connects TRBV2 to TRBJ2-1; 10 nucleotides align to TRBD2. In germline, CDR1 is SNHLY, CDR2 FYNNEI. The V segment lost 0 bases and the J segment 0 bases; nucleotides outside the gene matches: 2. This CDR3 region has 17 residues. This CDR3 reads CASSEALAGVSYNEQFF. The CDR3 nucleotides are TGTGCCAGCAGTGAAGCGCTAGCGGGAGTCTCCTACAATGAGCAGTTCTTC.

V gene TRBV4-3 combines with J gene TRBJ2-7, with a tentative D call TRBD1 (6 bases). This CDR3 region has 17 residues. CDR1 and CDR2 from the germline V gene are LGHNA and YSLEER. V was trimmed by 0 bases and J by 2 bases, leaving 17 bases between them. Here the CDR3 DNA reads TGCGCCAGCAGCCAAGATCTATGGACAGCGATCCCCTACGAGCAGTACTTC. Translated, it gives CASSQDLWTAIPYEQYF.

The sample holds a few counts of this clone. This chain joins TRBV5-6 and TRBJ1-2, with D hard to call. Germline lookup yields CDR1 SGHDT and CDR2 YYEEEE. The CDR3 extends over 12 amino acids. With 4 bases removed from V and 8 bases from J, the gap between germline ends came to 12 bases. The CDR3 sequence is CASSPGGVGYTF. The DNA of the CDR3 is TGTGCCAGCAGCCCCGGCGGGGTCGGCTACACCTTC.

The chain links TRBV5-1 to TRBJ2-1; 8 bases are a match to TRBD2. The CDR3 loop spans 14 amino acids. V gave up 4 bases and J gave up 3 bases; unmatched junction bases: 3. Germline CDR1 is SGHRS and CDR2 is YFSETQ. CDR3 loop: CASSELADYNEQFF. In DNA, the CDR3 is TGCGCCAGCAGCGAACTAGCGGACTACAATGAGCAGTTCTTC.

This sequence joins TRBV12-3 or TRBV12-4 and TRBJ1-2; D is unclear. Trimming pared 3 bases from V and 6 bases from J, leaving 11 bases between. This CDR3 is built from 13 residues. CDR3 loop: CASSFFLRNGYTF. The CDR3 nucleotides read TGTGCCAGCAGTTTTTTTCTGCGGAATGGCTACACCTTC.

This chain uses TRBV27 with TRBJ1-4; the match to TRBD1 covers 12 bases. V was clipped by 4 bases and J by 6 bases; unmatched bases: 3. The CDR3 totals 15 residues. CDR1 is MNHEY and CDR2 is SMNVEV in the germline V gene (reference sequence). CDR3 nucleotide sequence: TGTGCCAGCAGTTCCTGGGACAGGGGGCATGAAAAACTGTTTTTT. Translated, it gives CASSSWDRGHEKLFF.

J is TRBJ1-1 and V is TRBV18, with D uncertain. This CDR3 region has 14 residues. The germline gives CDR1 KGHSH, CDR2 LQKENI. The V gene lost 2 bases and the J gene lost 1 base, with 8 bases spanning the gap. In DNA form, the CDR3 reads TGTGCCAGCTCACCATACAGTGGGAACACTGAAGCTTTCTTT. It codes for CASSPYSGNTEAFF.

This chain joins TRBV5-4 and TRBJ1-4, with 7 positions matching TRBD1. Trimming took 4 bases from V and 3 from J; bases not matched to a gene: 3. This CDR3 is 14 amino acids long. Germline V lookup: CDR1 SGHNT, CDR2 YYREEE (reference sequence). The CDR3 reads CASSPGGSNEKLFF. Here the CDR3 DNA reads TGTGCCAGCAGCCCAGGGGGATCTAATGAAAAACTGTTTTTT.

The rearrangement uses TRBV4-3 and TRBJ2-5, with 8 bases matching TRBD2. Trimming cost V 0 bases and J 5 bases; bases outside gene matches: 11. This CDR3 has 17 amino acids. Germline V gene data show CDR1 as LGHNA and CDR2 as YSLEER. The CDR3 loop reads CASSQDTGGGAVETQYF. The CDR3 nucleotides read TGCGCCAGCAGCCAAGATACGGGAGGGGGGGCCGTGGAGACCCAGTACTTC.

The chain carries TRBV7-2 and TRBJ1-2, with D maybe TRBD1 (6 bases). Trimming left V 1 base short and J 5 bases short, with 11 bases between. The CDR3 extends over 14 amino acids. Germline V gives CDR1 SGHTA, CDR2 FQGNSA. The CDR3 spells CASSLDQGLYGYTF. DNA of the CDR3: TGTGCCAGCAGCTTAGATCAGGGGCTATATGGCTACACCTTC.

The chain couples TRBV7-8 to TRBJ2-7, with 9 positions matching TRBD1. The V and J ends lost 4 bases and 2 bases, in that order; junction bases with no gene match: 6. The CDR3 runs to 15 residues. Germline CDR1 is SGHVS and CDR2 is FQNEAQ. Here the CDR3 reads CASSWSGQGTYEQYF. The CDR3, as DNA: TGTGCCAGCAGCTGGTCGGGACAGGGAACCTACGAGCAGTACTTC.

The chain couples TRBV19 to TRBJ2-7; unclear D gene. V lost 6 bases and J 3 bases, leaving 12 bases between the germline ends. Germline CDR1 LNHDA, CDR2 SQIVND (reference sequence). The CDR3 has 13 residues. CDR3 sequence: CASREASGYEQYF. For the CDR3, the DNA is TGTGCCAGTAGAGAGGCCAGTGGCTACGAGCAGTACTTC.

This chain links TRBV7-3 with TRBJ2-3; tentative D call: TRBD2 (5 bases). V was shortened by 5 bases and J by 6 bases, with 12 bases between the two germline ends. Germline values: CDR1 SGHTA, CDR2 FQGTGA. CDR3 length equals 13 residues. The CDR3 here is CASSQNRGDTQYF. The CDR3 DNA follows: TGTGCCAGCAGCCAAAACCGAGGGGATACGCAGTATTTT.

This clone appeared once. This chain joins TRBV18 and TRBJ2-5; TRBD2 matches 7 bases. Germline V gene data show CDR1 as KGHSH and CDR2 as LQKENI. After removal of 5 bases from V and 2 bases from J, the junction contained 8 bases not matched to a gene. CDR3 length: 15 amino acids. In nucleotides, the CDR3 is TGTGCCAGCTCAGCTACTAGCGCCATTCAAGAGACCCAGTACTTC. It encodes CASSATSAIQETQYF.

The genes are TRBV7-9 and TRBJ1-1; D possibly corresponds to TRBD1 (6 bases). V was clipped by 4 bases and J by 10 bases, with 13 bases between them. The CDR3 covers 12 residues. Germline V gene sequence: CDR1 SEHNR, CDR2 FQNEAQ (reference sequence). The CDR3 is CASSSQTGLAFF. The CDR3 DNA reads TGTGCCAGCAGCTCGCAAACAGGGTTAGCTTTCTTT.

This clone was detected only once. J is TRBJ2-2 and V is TRBV19, with 8 bases lining up with TRBD2. V shed 2 bases and J 4 bases; nucleotides not matched to a gene: 6. CDR1 is LNHDA, CDR2 SQIVND, per germline (reference sequence). This CDR3 contains 16 residues. The CDR3 is CASSISRGAGTGELFF. The CDR3 DNA follows: TGTGCCAGTAGTATATCGCGGGGGGCAGGCACCGGGGAGCTGTTTTTT.

This chain links TRBV5-1 with TRBJ2-3, with TRBD2 matching 11 bases. Germline lookup yields CDR1 SGHRS and CDR2 YFSETQ. The J segment lost 2 bases and the V segment lost 5 bases, leaving 13 bases of the junction unmatched. This CDR3 has 18 amino acids. DNA of the CDR3: TGCGCCAGCAGAATGCAACTAGCGGGAGTCTCGGACACAGATACGCAGTATTTT. Its translation is CASRMQLAGVSDTDTQYF. The whole variable domain, filled in from reference TRBV5-1 and TRBJ2-3, reads KAGVTQTPRYLIKTRGQQVTLSCSPISGHRSVSWYQQTPGQGLQFLFEYFSETQRNKGNFPGRFSGRQFSNSRSEMNVSTLELGDSALYLCASRMQLAGVSDTDTQYFGPGTRLTVL.

In its sample, this clone was seen a few times. The chain links TRBV7-2 to TRBJ1-2, with 7 bases lining up with TRBD1. CDR3 length: 16 residues. Germline V lookup: CDR1 SGHTA, CDR2 FQGNSA. Trimming removed 5 bases from V and 2 bases from J; junction bases left unmatched: 11. This CDR3 is CASSDDRDRANYGYTF. The CDR3 DNA follows: TGTGCCAGCAGCGACGACCGGGACAGAGCGAACTATGGCTACACCTTC.

This chain connects TRBV13 to TRBJ1-4, with 9 positions matching TRBD1. The V segment lost 4 bases and the J segment 8 bases; nucleotides outside the gene matches: 5. Germline values: CDR1 PRHDT, CDR2 FYEKMQ (reference sequence). This CDR3 spans 14 amino acids. The CDR3 loop is CASSSGQGYEKLFF. Here the CDR3 DNA reads TGTGCCAGCAGCTCCGGACAGGGGTACGAAAAACTGTTTTTT. Together with reference TRBV13 and TRBJ1-4, the CDR3 gives the full variable domain: AAGVIQSPRHLIKEKRETATLKCYPIPRHDTVYWYQQGPGQDPQFLISFYEKMQSDKGSIPDRFSAQQFSDYHSELNMSSLELGDSALYFCASSSGQGYEKLFFGSGTQLSVL.